This T cell receptor beta chain was profiled in a study of T cell responses to AZD1222 COVID-19 vaccine. Findings and limits, study-wide: Repertoires were sampled only after the peak T cell response. Clonal diversity may have been underestimated, and the donors were mostly white British, with more females than males. Baseline seropositivity occurred in only a handful of AZD1222 recipients.

The CDR3 is 15 amino acids. As to this clone: Its antigen is currently unknown.

Repertoires were generated with immunoSEQ multiplex PCR, while TCRdb's copy carries only in-frame clones and drops some. The sample has about 140,000 clones, 85% to 90% seen once. The clonotype comes from an adult in good health. V gene TRBV7-5 combines with J gene TRBJ2-7; the listed D gene, TRBD2, was not tested against the DNA. TRBV7-5 represents a pseudogene. The material was peripheral blood, obtained on day 0 of AZD1222 vaccination. CDR3 bases: TGTGCCAGAAGCCGCGACTCAAACCCATCCTACGAGCAGTACTTC. As protein: CARSRDSNPSYEQYF.